This TCR beta chain is from a study of shared clonotypes between healthy human individuals. Study observations and caveats: Tissue TCR repertoires likely differ from these blood-only repertoires.

For every subset, genomic DNA was evenly distributed across several immunoSEQ plates. TCRdb's copy holds only in-frame clones and misses some; the assay was immunoSEQ multiplex PCR. The data show 2 million to 3 million clones, under 95% seen once. Donors had no recently reported acute infections or vaccinations and were HIV-negative. As concerns this clone: As yet, its antigen is unknown.

The CDR3 contains 16 residues. CDR1 is SGHTA and CDR2 is FQGNSA in the germline V gene. V lost 2 bases and J lost 0, with 8 bases in between. What was sequenced was naive CD4+ T cells from PBMCs. Subset indicated: CD45RA+ positively selected. The chain recombines TRBV7-2 with TRBJ2-6; TRBD2 is a possible D gene (5 bases). The source is a man aged 18 to 29 in good health. Some clones in this sample may be carry-over from other donors' samples. CDR3 amino acids: CASSLRAGSGANVLTF. CDR3 coding DNA: TGTGCCAGCAGCTTAAGGGCGGGCTCTGGGGCCAACGTCCTGACTTTC.